Below, 13 T cell receptor beta chains from the same sample are listed, as sequenced in a study of regulatory T cells in long-lasting Graves disease. Time point indicated: newly diagnosed GD, antithyroid drugs for less than 3 months. The TCR library was made from RNA that had been extracted from PBMCs in TRIzol. For TCR beta, libraries came from iRepertoire HTBI primers and Arm-PCR of CDR3 regions. A single record per CDR3 protein comes from TCRdb applying MiXCR to the multiplex PCR reads. Of about 500,000 distinct CDR3 sequences listed, 12% are singletons. The sample was also linked to a second study, of T cells in Graves' hyperthyroidism and ophthalmopathy.

The source material was peripheral blood mononuclear cells (PBMCs), sampled at new diagnosis, from a patient treated with antithyroid drugs. These receptors were obtained from a woman in her thirties with Graves disease.

This clonotype was seen ten or more times. This chain connects TRBV4-3 to TRBJ2-2; 7 nucleotides line up with TRBD2. There are 15 residues in the CDR3. In germline, CDR1 is LGHNA, CDR2 YSLEER. The V segment lost 5 bases and the J segment 4 bases; nucleotides outside the gene matches: 7. CDR3 amino acids: CASSTEWEGTGELFF. In DNA, the CDR3 is TGCGCCAGCAGCACAGAGTGGGAGGGCACCGGGGAGCTGTTTTTT.

Turning to this clonotype: The conserved final phenylalanine or tryptophan is absent from the CDR3, which likely points to a read error. The J gene is TRBJ2-7, the V gene TRBV19; the D gene is possibly TRBD2 (5 bases). The CDR3 runs 14 residues. CDR1 is LNHDA, CDR2 SQIVND, per germline (reference sequence). Trimming pared 3 bases from V and 2 bases from J, leaving 11 bases between. DNA of the CDR3: TGTGCCAGTAGTATCCAAAGAGGGACCTACGAGCAGTACTCC. Protein product: CASSIQRGTYEQYS.

This clonotype showed up just a few times. The CDR3 DNA reads as TGTGCCAGCAGCTTGACAGGAGGTGGAAACACCATATATTTT. Amino acid sequence: CASSLTGGGNTIYF. The genes are TRBV7-3 and TRBJ1-3, with a possible D match to TRBD1 (6 bases). The CDR3 covers 14 residues. V was shortened by 3 bases and J by 3 bases, with 9 bases between the two germline ends. In germline, CDR1 is SGHTA, CDR2 FQGTGA.

The V call is TRBV28, the J call TRBJ2-3; a weak D match, TRBD2 (6 bases). The CDR3 loop spans 15 amino acids. Trimming took 3 bases from V and 2 from J, leaving 12 bases between them. Per the germline V gene, CDR1 is MDHEN and CDR2 is SYDVKM. For the CDR3, the DNA is TGTGCCAGCAGTTTGCCTAGCGCCCTCACAGATACGCAGTATTTT. Translation gives CASSLPSALTDTQYF. Variable domain in full (rest from reference TRBV28 and TRBJ2-3): DVKVTQSSRYLVKRTGEKVFLECVQDMDHENMFWYRQDPGLGLRLIYFSYDVKMKEKGDIPEGYSVSREKKERFSLILESASTNQTSMYLCASSLPSALTDTQYFGPGTRLTVL.

This clonotype was seen at least ten times. The V gene is TRBV2, the J gene TRBJ1-1; D not resolved. CDR1 SNHLY and CDR2 FYNNEI come from the germline V gene. V shed 1 base and J shed 5 bases, with 14 bases lying between them. This CDR3 contains 15 residues. CDR3 bases: TGTGCCAGCAGTGAAGACCGGGCCTCGATGACTGAAGCTTTCTTT. Amino acid sequence: CASSEDRASMTEAFF.

This clonotype was found many times. The chain couples TRBV29-1 to TRBJ1-2, with 8 bases aligning to TRBD1. V trimming: 7 bases; J trimming: 1 base; junction bases outside the gene matches: 5. The CDR3 extends over 13 amino acids. Germline loops: CDR1 SQVTM, CDR2 ANQGSEA. CDR3 protein: CSESGQGNYGYTF. Here the CDR3 DNA reads TGCAGCGAGAGTGGACAGGGTAACTATGGCTACACCTTC.

In its sample, this clonotype was seen many times. The V call is TRBV28, the J call TRBJ1-5, with a weak D call TRBD1 (6 bases). The CDR3 extends over 15 amino acids. Looked up from germline, CDR1 is MDHEN and CDR2 is SYDVKM. The ends were cut back, 7 bases at V and 7 bases at J, with 20 bases in the middle. CDR3 sequence (DNA): TGTGCCAGCATCAAATTGTGGGGGGCTGGGCAGCCCCAGCATTTT. Its protein is CASIKLWGAGQPQHF.

This clonotype was picked up many times. The CDR3 sequence is CASSVTTGRGDTQYF. CDR3 DNA: TGTGCCAGCAGCGTGACGACAGGGCGAGGAGATACGCAGTATTTT. The chain links TRBV7-9 to TRBJ2-3; 7 bases match TRBD1. Germline-derived CDR1 and CDR2 are SEHNR and FQNEAQ (reference sequence). The J segment lost 5 bases and the V segment lost 5 bases, leaving 10 bases of the junction unmatched. The CDR3 is made up of 15 amino acids.

This clonotype was detected many times. The gene calls are TRBV10-2 and TRBJ2-7; the D gene is possibly TRBD2 (5 bases). This CDR3 contains 15 residues. V was pared by 0 bases and J by 0 bases, with 9 bases between. The germline V gene encodes CDR1 WSHSY and CDR2 SAAADI. The CDR3, as DNA: TGCGCCAGCAGTGAGTCCCCCGGGGTCTCCTACGAGCAGTACTTC. Amino acid sequence: CASSESPGVSYEQYF.

This clonotype was seen at least ten times. This chain uses TRBV28 with TRBJ2-1, with 7 bases lining up with TRBD1. Germline V lookup: CDR1 MDHEN, CDR2 SYDVKM. The CDR3 is 14 amino acids. V lost 6 bases, J lost 15 bases, and 17 bases stayed unmatched. The CDR3 DNA sequence: TGTGCCAGCAGGCCTGACCCTCCGACAGGGACGTCGTTCTTC. The encoded protein is CASRPDPPTGTSFF.

This clonotype came up many times. The V call is TRBV10-3, the J call TRBJ1-5; perhaps TRBD1 as D (6 bases). Trimming shortened V by 3 bases and J by 1 base, and 13 bases separated the two germline ends. Germline V gene sequence: CDR1 ENHRY, CDR2 SYGVKD. CDR3 length: 16 residues. CDR3 sequence (DNA): TGTGCCATCAGTGAAAGAGGGGGGGACAGCAATCAGCCCCAGCATTTT. It is translated as CAISERGGDSNQPQHF.

This clonotype was seen ten or more times. The V gene is TRBV29-1, the J gene TRBJ1-1; D remains unclear. Trimming took 7 bases from V and 1 from J, leaving 16 bases between them. Germline V gives CDR1 SQVTM, CDR2 ANQGSEA. This CDR3 has 14 amino acids. Here the CDR3 DNA reads TGCAGCGCCGCGCCCGGCCGAGGGAACACTGAAGCTTTCTTT. This encodes CSAAPGRGNTEAFF.

This clonotype was observed a handful of times. The genes are TRBV4-3 and TRBJ1-2; weak D call: TRBD1 (5 bases). V was clipped by 0 bases and J by 4 bases, with 18 bases between them. This CDR3 region has 17 residues. Per germline, CDR1 LGHNA and CDR2 YSLEER. This chain's CDR3 is CASSQDLTGGASYGYTF. Written as DNA, the CDR3 is TGCGCCAGCAGCCAAGATCTTACGGGGGGAGCTTCCTATGGCTACACCTTC.